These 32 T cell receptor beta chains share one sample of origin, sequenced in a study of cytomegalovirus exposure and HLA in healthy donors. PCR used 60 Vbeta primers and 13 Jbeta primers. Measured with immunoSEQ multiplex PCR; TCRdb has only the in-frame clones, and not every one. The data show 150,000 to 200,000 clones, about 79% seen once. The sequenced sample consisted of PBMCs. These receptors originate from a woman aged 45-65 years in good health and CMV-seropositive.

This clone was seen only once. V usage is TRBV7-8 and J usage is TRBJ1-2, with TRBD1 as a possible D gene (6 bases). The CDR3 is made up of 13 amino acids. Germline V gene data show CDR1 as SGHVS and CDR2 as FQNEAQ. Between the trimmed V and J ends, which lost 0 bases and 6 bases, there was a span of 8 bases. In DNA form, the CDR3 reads TGTGCCAGCAGCTTAGCCCAGGGGAATGGCTACACCTTC. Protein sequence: CASSLAQGNGYTF.

The CDR3 DNA sequence: TGTGCCAGCAGCTTCGGAGCCTCAGTCTACAATGAGCAGTTCTTC. This codes for CASSFGASVYNEQFF. The chain employs TRBV5-5 and TRBJ2-1; D is ambiguous. The V end lost 2 bases, the J end lost 3 bases, and 12 bases lay between the germline ends. The CDR3 length is 15 residues. In germline, CDR1 is SGHKS, CDR2 YYEKEE (reference sequence).

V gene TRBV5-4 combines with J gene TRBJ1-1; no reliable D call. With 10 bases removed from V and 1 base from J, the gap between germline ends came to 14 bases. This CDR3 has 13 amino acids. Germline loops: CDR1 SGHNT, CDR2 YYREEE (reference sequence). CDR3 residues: CARSRGPNTEAFF. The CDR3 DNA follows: TGTGCCCGTTCCCGGGGTCCGAACACTGAAGCTTTCTTT.

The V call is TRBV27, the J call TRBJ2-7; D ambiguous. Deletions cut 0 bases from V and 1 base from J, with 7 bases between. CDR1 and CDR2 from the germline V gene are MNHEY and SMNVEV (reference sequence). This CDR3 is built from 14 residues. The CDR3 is CASSLSWASYEQYF. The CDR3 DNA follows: TGTGCCAGCAGTTTATCTTGGGCTTCCTACGAGCAGTACTTC.

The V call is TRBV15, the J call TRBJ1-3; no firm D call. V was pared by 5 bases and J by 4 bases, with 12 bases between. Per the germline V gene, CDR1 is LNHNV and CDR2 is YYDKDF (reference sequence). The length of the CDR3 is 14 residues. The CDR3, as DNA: TGTGCCACCAGCCTGGGAGTGTTGGGAAACACCATATATTTT. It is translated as CATSLGVLGNTIYF.

The CDR3 coding sequence is TGCAGCGGTAGGGGGCTAGGCACCGGGGAGCTGTTTTTT. Protein sequence: CSGRGLGTGELFF. The rearrangement uses TRBV29-1 and TRBJ2-2; 7 positions agree with TRBD1. CDR3 length: 13 amino acids. Germline-derived CDR1 and CDR2 are SQVTM and ANQGSEA. Trimming removed 7 bases from V and 4 bases from J; junction bases left unmatched: 6.

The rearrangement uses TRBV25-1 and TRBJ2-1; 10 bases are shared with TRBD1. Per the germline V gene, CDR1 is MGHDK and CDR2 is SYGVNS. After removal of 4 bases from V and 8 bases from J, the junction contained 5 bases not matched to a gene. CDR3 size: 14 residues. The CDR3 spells CASSVGQGKDEQFF. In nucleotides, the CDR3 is TGTGCCAGCAGTGTGGGACAGGGGAAAGATGAGCAGTTCTTC.

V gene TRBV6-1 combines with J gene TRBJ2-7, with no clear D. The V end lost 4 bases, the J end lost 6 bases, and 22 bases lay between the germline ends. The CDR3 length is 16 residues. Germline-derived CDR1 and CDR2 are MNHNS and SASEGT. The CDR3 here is CASSGPELPQSLEQYF. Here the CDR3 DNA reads TGTGCCAGCAGTGGGCCCGAACTACCACAATCCCTCGAGCAGTACTTC.

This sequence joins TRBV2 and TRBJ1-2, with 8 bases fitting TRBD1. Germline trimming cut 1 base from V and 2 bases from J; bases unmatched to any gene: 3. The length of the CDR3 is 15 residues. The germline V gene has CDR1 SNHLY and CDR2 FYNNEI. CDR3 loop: CASSEVRTGNYGYTF. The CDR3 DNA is TGTGCCAGCAGTGAAGTGAGGACAGGGAACTATGGCTACACCTTC. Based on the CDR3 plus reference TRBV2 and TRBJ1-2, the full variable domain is EPEVTQTPSHQVTQMGQEVILRCVPISNHLYFYWYRQILGQKVEFLVSFYNNEISEKSEIFDDQFSVERPDGSNFTLKIRSTKLEDSAMYFCASSEVRTGNYGYTFGSGTRLTVV.

The CDR3 DNA is TGCAGCGGGGTGAACCGGGAGTCGTCAGATACGCAGTATTTT. It codes for CSGVNRESSDTQYF. The gene calls are TRBV29-1 and TRBJ2-3, with D perhaps TRBD2 (6 bases). Trimming cost V 7 bases and J 4 bases, with 18 bases left between them. The length of the CDR3 is 14 residues. Germline V gene sequence: CDR1 SQVTM, CDR2 ANQGSEA.

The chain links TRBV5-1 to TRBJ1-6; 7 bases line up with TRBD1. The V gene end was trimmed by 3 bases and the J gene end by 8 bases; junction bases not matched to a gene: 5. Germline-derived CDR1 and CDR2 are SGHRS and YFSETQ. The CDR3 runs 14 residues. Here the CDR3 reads CASSYNRGDSPLHF. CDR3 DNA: TGCGCCAGCAGCTATAACAGGGGTGATTCACCCCTCCACTTT.

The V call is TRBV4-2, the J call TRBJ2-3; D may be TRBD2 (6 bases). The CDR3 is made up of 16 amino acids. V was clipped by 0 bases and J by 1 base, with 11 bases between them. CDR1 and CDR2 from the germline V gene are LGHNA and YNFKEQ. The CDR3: CASSQDSGLRTDTQYF. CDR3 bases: TGTGCCAGCAGCCAAGATAGCGGACTTCGCACAGATACGCAGTATTTT.

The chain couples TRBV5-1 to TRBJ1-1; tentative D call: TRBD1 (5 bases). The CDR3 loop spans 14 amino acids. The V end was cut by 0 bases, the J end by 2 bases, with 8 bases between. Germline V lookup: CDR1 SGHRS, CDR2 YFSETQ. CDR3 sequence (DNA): TGCGCCAGCAGCTTGGGGGGGGTAAACACTGAAGCTTTCTTT. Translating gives CASSLGGVNTEAFF.

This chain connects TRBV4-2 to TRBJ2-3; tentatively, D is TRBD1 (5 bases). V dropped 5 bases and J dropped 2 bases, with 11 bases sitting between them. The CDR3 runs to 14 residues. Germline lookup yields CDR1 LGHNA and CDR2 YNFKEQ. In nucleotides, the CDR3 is TGTGCCAGCAGCTCCCAAGGGGCCACAGATACGCAGTATTTT. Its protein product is CASSSQGATDTQYF.

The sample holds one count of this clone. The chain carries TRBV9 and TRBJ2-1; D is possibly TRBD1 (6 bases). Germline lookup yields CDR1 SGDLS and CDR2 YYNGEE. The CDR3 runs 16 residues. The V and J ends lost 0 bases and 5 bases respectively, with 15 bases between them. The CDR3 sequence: CASSVVGTGSDNEQFF. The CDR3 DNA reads TGTGCCAGCAGCGTAGTAGGCACAGGGTCGGACAATGAGCAGTTCTTC.

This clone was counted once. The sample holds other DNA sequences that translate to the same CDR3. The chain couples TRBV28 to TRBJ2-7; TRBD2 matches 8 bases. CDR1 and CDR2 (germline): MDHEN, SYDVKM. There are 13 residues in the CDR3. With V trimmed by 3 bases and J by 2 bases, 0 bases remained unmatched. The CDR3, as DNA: TGTGCCAGCAGTTTTAGCGGGGCCTACGAGCAGTACTTC. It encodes CASSFSGAYEQYF.

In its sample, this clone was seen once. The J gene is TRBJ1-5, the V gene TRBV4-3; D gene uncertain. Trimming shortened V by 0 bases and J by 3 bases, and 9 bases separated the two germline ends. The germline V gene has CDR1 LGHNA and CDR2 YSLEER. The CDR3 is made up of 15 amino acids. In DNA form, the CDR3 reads TGCGCCAGCAGCCAAGAAGGAACAGACAATCAGCCCCAGCATTTT. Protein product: CASSQEGTDNQPQHF.

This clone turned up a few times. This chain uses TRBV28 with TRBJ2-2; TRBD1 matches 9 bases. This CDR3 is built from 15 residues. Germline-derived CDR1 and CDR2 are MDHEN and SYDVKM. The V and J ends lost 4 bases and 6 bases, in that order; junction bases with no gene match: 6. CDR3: CASSYTGGQSGELFF. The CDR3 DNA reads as TGTGCCAGCAGTTATACAGGGGGCCAATCCGGGGAGCTGTTTTTT.

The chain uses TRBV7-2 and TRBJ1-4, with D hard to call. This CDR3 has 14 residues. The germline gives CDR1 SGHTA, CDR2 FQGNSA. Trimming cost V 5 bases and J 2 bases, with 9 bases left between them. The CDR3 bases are TGTGCCAGCAGCCCGACACGGACTAATGAAAAACTGTTTTTT. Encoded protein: CASSPTRTNEKLFF.

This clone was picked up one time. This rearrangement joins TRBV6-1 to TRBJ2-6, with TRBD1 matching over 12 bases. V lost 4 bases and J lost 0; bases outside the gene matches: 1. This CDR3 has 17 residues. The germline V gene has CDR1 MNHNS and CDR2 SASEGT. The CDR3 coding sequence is TGTGCCAGCAGTGGGGGACAGGGGGCCTCTGGGGCCAACGTCCTGACTTTC. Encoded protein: CASSGGQGASGANVLTF.

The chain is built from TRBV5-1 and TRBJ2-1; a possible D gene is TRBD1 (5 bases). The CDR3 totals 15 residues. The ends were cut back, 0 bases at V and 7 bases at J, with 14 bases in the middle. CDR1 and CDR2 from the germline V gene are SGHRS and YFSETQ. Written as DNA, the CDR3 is TGCGCCAGCAGCTTGGGGGGCAGGGCCGTGAATGAGCAGTTCTTC. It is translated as CASSLGGRAVNEQFF.

The CDR3: CASSLEQGKRGYGYTF. The CDR3 nucleotides are TGCGCCAGCAGCTTGGAACAGGGAAAAAGAGGCTATGGCTACACCTTC. This chain connects TRBV5-1 to TRBJ1-2; D is perhaps TRBD1 (6 bases). The germline CDR1 and CDR2 sequences are SGHRS and YFSETQ. V dropped 0 bases and J dropped 4 bases, with 16 bases sitting between them. The CDR3 sequence is 16 residues long.

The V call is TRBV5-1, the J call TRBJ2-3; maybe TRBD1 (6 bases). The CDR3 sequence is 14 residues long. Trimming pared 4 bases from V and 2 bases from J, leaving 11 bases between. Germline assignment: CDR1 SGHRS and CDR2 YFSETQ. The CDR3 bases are TGCGCCAGCAGCACCGGACAGAACACAGATACGCAGTATTTT. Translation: CASSTGQNTDTQYF.

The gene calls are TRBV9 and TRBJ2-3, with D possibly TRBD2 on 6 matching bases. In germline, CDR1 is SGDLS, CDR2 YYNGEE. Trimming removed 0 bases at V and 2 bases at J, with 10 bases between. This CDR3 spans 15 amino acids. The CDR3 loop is CASSVEASATDTQYF. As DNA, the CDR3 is TGTGCCAGCAGCGTAGAAGCTAGCGCCACAGATACGCAGTATTTT.

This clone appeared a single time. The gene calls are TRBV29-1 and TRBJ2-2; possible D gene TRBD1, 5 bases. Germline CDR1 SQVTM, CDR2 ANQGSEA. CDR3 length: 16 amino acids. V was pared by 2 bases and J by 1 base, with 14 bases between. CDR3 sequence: CSVEFRGQGNTGELFF. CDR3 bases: TGCAGCGTTGAATTTAGGGGTCAGGGGAACACCGGGGAGCTGTTTTTT.

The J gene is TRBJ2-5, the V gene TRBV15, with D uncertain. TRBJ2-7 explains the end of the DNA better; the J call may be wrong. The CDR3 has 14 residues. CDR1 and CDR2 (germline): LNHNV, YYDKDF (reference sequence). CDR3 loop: CATSRDGPSYEQYF. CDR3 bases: TGTGCCACCAGCAGAGATGGGCCCTCCTACGAGCAGTACTTC.

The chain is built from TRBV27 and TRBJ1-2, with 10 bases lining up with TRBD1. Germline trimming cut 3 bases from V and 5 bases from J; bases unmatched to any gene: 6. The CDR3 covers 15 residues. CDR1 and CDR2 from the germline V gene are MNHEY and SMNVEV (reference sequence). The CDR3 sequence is CASSFNRDRGYGYTF. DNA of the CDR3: TGTGCCAGCAGTTTCAACAGGGACAGGGGATATGGCTACACCTTC.

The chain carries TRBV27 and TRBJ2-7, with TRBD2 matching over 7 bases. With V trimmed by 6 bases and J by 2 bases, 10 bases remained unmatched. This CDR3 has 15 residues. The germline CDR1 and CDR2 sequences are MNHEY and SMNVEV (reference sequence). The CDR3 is CASSLVAGVAYEQYF. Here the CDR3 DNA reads TGTGCCAGCAGCCTAGTGGCGGGAGTGGCCTACGAGCAGTACTTC.

The CDR3, as DNA: TGTGCCAGCAGCCCCGGGGGGACAGGGCAGCGGGAGCAGTACTTC. Amino acids: CASSPGGTGQREQYF. The chain employs TRBV5-4 and TRBJ2-7; 9 bases match TRBD1. Losses at the gene ends were 4 bases for V and 7 bases for J; bases not matched to a gene: 12. This CDR3 region has 15 residues. The germline V gene encodes CDR1 SGHNT and CDR2 YYREEE (reference sequence).

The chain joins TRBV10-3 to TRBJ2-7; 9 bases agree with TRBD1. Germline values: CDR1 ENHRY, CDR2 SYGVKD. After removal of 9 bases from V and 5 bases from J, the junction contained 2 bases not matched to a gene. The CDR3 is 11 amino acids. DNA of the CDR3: TGTGCCATGCGGGACAGGGACGAGCAGTACTTC. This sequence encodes CAMRDRDEQYF.

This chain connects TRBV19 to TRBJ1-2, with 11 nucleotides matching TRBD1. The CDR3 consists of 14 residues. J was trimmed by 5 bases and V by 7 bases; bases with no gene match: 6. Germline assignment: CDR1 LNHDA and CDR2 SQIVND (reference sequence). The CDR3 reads CASNYGQGAYGYTF. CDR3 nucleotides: TGTGCCAGTAATTACGGACAGGGGGCTTATGGCTACACCTTC.

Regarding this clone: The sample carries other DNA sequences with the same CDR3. CDR3 nucleotides: TGTGCCAGCAGCCCCATGACTGGAACGGCGGATACGCAGTATTTT. This encodes CASSPMTGTADTQYF. The gene calls are TRBV9 and TRBJ2-3; D remains ambiguous. Germline V lookup: CDR1 SGDLS, CDR2 YYNGEE. The V end lost 4 bases, the J end lost 6 bases, and 18 bases lay between the germline ends. CDR3 length: 15 amino acids.